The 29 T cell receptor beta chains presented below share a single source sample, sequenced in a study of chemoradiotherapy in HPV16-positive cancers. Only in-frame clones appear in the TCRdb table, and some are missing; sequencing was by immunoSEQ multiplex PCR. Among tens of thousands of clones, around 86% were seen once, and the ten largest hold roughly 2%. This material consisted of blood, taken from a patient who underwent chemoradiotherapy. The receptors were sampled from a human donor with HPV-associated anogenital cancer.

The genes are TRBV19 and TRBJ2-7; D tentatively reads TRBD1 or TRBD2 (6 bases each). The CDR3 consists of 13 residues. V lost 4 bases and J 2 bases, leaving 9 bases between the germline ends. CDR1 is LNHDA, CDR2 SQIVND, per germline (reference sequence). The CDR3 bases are TGTGCCAGTAGTAGCGGGACAACCTACGAGCAGTACTTC. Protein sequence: CASSSGTTYEQYF.

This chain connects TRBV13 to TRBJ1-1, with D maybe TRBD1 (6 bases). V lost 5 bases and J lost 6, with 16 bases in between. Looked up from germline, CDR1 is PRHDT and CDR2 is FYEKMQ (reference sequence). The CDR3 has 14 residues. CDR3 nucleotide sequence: TGTGCCAGCAGCACCACAATGACAGGTCCTGAAGCTTTCTTT. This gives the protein CASSTTMTGPEAFF.

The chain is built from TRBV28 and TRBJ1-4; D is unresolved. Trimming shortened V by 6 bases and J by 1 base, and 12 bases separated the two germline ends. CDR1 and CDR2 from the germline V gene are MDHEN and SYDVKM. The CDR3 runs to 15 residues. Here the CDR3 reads CASRPGVGTNEKLFF. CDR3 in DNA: TGTGCCAGCAGGCCAGGTGTGGGAACTAATGAAAAACTGTTTTTT.

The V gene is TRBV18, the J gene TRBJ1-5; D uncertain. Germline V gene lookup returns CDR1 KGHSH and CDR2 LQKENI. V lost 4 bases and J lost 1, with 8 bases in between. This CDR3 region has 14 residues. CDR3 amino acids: CASSQDDSNQPQHF. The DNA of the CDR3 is TGTGCCAGCTCACAGGACGACAGCAATCAGCCCCAGCATTTT.

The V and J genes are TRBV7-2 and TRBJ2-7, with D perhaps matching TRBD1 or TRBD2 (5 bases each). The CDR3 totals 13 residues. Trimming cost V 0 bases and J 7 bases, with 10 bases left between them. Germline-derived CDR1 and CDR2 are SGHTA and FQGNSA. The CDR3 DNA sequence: TGTGCCAGCAGCTTAGCGGGGGTGTCAGAGCAGTACTTC. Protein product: CASSLAGVSEQYF.

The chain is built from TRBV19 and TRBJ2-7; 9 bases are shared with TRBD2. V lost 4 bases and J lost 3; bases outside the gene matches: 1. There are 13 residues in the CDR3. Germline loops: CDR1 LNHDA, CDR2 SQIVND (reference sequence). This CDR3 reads CASSTTSGYEQYF. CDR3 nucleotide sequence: TGTGCCAGTAGTACGACTAGCGGCTACGAGCAGTACTTC.

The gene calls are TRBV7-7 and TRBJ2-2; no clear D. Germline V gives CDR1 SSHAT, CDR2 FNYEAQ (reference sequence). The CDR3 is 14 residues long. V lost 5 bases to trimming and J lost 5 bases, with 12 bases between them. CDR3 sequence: CASSPDSETGELFF. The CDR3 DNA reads TGTGCCAGCAGCCCCGATTCAGAAACCGGGGAGCTGTTTTTT. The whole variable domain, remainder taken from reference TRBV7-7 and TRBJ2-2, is GAGVSQSPRYKVTKRGQDVTLRCDPISSHATLYWYQQALGQGPEFLTYFNYEAQPDKSGLPSDRFSAERPEGSISTLTIQRTEQRDSAMYRCASSPDSETGELFFGEGSRLTVL.

The CDR3: CASSISLNYGYTF. In nucleotides, the CDR3 is TGTGCCAGTAGTATCTCCCTTAACTATGGCTACACCTTC. The gene calls are TRBV19 and TRBJ1-2; D call uncertain. The CDR3 has 13 residues. Germline V gene lookup returns CDR1 LNHDA and CDR2 SQIVND (reference sequence). With 3 bases removed from V and 1 base from J, the gap between germline ends came to 6 bases. The whole variable domain, remainder taken from reference TRBV19 and TRBJ1-2, is DGGITQSPKYLFRKEGQNVTLSCEQNLNHDAMYWYRQDPGQGLRLIYYSQIVNDFQKGDIAEGYSVSREKKESFPLTVTSAQKNPTAFYLCASSISLNYGYTFGSGTRLTVV.

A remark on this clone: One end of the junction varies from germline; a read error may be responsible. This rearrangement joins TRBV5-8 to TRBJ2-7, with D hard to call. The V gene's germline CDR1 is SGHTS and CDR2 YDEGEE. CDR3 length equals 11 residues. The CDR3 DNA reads TGTGCCAGCAGCCACGGACCTTCGAGCCTCTTC. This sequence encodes CASSHGPSSLF.

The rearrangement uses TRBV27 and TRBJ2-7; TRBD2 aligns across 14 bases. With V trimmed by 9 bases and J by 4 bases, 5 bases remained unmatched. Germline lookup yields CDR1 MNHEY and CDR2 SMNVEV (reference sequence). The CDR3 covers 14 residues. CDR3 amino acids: CASRLAGGRYEQYF. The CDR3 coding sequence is TGTGCCAGTCGACTAGCGGGGGGGCGGTACGAGCAGTACTTC.

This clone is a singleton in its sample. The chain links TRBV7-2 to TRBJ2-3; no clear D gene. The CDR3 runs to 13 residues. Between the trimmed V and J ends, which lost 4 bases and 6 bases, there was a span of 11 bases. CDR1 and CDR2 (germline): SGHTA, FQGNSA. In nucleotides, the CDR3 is TGTGCCAGCAGCTCCCGTAAATTGGATACGCAGTATTTT. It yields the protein CASSSRKLDTQYF.

The CDR3 DNA follows: TGTGCCAGCTCACCACCCCGACAGGGCGGCGGGGAGCTGTTTTTT. Translated: CASSPPRQGGGELFF. The chain joins TRBV18 to TRBJ2-2; 7 bases map to TRBD1. The CDR3 covers 15 residues. Trimming removed 0 bases from V and 7 bases from J; junction bases left unmatched: 5. CDR1 is KGHSH and CDR2 is LQKENI in the germline V gene.

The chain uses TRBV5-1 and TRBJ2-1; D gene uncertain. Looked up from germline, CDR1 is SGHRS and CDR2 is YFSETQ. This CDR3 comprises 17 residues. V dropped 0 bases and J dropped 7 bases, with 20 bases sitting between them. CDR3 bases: TGCGCCAGCAGCTTGGCGCTGGATCTCGGGTCGAGGAATGAGCAGTTCTTC. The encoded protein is CASSLALDLGSRNEQFF.

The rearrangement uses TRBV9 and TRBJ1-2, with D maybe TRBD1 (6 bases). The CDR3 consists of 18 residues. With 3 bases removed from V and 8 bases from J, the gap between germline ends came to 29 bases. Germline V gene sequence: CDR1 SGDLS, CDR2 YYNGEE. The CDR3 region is CASSAELSVGGSLEGYTF. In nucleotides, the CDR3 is TGTGCCAGCAGCGCGGAATTATCGGTGGGGGGCAGTTTAGAAGGCTACACCTTC.

CDR3 sequence (DNA): TGTGCCAGCAGTTACTCTAGCAGGGATGGCTACGAGCAGTACTTC. Translated, it gives CASSYSSRDGYEQYF. The chain is built from TRBV6-5 and TRBJ2-7; the D gene is possibly TRBD1 (5 bases). Germline V lookup: CDR1 MNHEY, CDR2 SVGAGI. V was shortened by 0 bases and J by 3 bases, with 12 bases between the two germline ends. This CDR3 spans 15 amino acids.

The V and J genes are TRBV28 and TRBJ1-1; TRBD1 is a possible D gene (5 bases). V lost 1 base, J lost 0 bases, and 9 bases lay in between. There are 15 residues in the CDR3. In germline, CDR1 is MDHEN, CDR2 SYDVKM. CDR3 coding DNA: TGTGCCAGCAGTTTATACGGGGCTTTGAACACTGAAGCTTTCTTT. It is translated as CASSLYGALNTEAFF.

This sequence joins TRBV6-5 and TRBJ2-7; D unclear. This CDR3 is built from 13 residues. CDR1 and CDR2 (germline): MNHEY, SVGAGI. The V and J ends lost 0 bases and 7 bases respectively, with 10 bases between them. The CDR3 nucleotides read TGTGCCAGCAGTTACTCGGTTCAGCAGGAGCAGTACTTC. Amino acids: CASSYSVQQEQYF.

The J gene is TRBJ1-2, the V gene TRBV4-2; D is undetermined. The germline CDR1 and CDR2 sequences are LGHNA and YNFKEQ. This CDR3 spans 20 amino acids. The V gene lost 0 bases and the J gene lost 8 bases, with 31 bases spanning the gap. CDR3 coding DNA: TGTGCCAGCAGCCAAGATCTGACGGGCCGGACCTCGTCGATTAAGTGGGGCTACACCTTC. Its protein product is CASSQDLTGRTSSIKWGYTF.

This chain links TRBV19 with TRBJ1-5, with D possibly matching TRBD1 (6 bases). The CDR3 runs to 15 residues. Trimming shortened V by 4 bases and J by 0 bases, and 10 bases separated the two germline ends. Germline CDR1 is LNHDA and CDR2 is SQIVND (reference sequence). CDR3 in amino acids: CASSTWTVSNQPQHF. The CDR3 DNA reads TGTGCCAGTAGTACGTGGACAGTTAGCAATCAGCCCCAGCATTTT.

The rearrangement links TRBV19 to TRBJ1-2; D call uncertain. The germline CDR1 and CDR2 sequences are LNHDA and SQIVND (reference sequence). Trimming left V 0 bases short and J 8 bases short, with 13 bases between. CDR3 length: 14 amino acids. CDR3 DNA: TGTGCCAGTAGTATAGACAGGACCGCTCGGGGCTACACCTTC. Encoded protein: CASSIDRTARGYTF.

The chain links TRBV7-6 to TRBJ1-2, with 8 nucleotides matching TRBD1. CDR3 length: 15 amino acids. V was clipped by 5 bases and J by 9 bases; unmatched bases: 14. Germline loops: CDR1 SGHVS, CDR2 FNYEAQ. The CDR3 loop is CASSIHRGDVRSYTF. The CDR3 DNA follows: TGTGCCAGCAGCATACACAGGGGGGATGTTAGGAGCTACACCTTC.

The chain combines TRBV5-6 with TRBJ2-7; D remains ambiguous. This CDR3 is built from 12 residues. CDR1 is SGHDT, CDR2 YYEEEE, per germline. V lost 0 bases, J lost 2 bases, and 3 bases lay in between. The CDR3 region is CASSLAPYEQYF. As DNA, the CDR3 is TGTGCCAGCAGCTTGGCCCCCTACGAGCAGTACTTC.

CDR3 sequence (DNA): TGTGCCAGCAGCGGGTTGTTTGGGAACACTGAAGCTTTCTTT. It specifies CASSGLFGNTEAFF. This chain links TRBV9 with TRBJ1-1; D is undetermined. Trimming took 3 bases from V and 1 from J, leaving 10 bases between them. Germline CDR1 reads SGDLS; CDR2 reads YYNGEE. CDR3 length: 14 residues.

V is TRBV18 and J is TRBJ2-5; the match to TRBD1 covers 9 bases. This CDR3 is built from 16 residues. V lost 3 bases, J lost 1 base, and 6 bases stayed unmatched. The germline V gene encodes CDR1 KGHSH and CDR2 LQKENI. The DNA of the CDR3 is TGTGCCAGCTCACCCGCCGGGACAGGGTTCCAAGAGACCCAGTACTTC. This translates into CASSPAGTGFQETQYF.

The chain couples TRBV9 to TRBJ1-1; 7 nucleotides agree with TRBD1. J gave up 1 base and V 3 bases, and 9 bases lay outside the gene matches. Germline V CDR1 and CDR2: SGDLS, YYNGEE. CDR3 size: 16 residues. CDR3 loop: CASSASGGGGNTEAFF. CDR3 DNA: TGTGCCAGCAGCGCCTCAGGGGGAGGGGGGAACACTGAAGCTTTCTTT.

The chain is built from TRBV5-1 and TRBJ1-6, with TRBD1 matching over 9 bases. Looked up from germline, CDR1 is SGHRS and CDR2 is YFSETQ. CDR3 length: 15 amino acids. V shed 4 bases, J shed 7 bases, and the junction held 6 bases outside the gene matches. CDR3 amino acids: CASSNEDRGNSPLHF. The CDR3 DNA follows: TGCGCCAGCAGCAATGAGGACAGGGGAAATTCACCCCTCCACTTT.

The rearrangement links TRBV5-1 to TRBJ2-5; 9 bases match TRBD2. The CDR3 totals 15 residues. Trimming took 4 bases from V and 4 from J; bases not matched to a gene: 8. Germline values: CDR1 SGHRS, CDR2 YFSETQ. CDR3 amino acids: CASSTRLAGLETQYF. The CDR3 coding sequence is TGCGCCAGCAGCACCCGGCTAGCGGGGTTAGAGACCCAGTACTTC.

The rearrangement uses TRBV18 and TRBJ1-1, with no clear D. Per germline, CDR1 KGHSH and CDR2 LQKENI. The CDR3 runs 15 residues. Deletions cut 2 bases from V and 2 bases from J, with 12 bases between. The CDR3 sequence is CASSPEVGVNTEAFF. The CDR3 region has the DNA TGTGCCAGCTCACCAGAAGTCGGGGTAAACACTGAAGCTTTCTTT.

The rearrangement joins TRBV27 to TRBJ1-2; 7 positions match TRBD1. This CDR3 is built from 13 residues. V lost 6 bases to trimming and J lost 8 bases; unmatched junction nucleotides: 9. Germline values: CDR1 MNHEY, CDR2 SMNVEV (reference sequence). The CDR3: CASSASTGNGYTF. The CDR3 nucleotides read TGTGCCAGCAGCGCATCGACAGGGAACGGCTACACCTTC.